This is a list of T cell receptor beta chains from one sample in a study of STAT5B mutations in CD4+ large granular lymphocyte leukemia. Profiled with immunoSEQ multiplex PCR; TCRdb holds only in-frame clones, not every one. Of fewer than 5,000 clones listed, around 77% were seen once; the top ten hold approximately 8.4%. The sample consisted of PBMCs. The receptors here all came from a man between 65 and 85 years old with CD4+ T-cell large granular lymphocyte leukemia. CDR3s leave out the opening cysteine and the closing phenylalanine or tryptophan.

V gene,J gene,CDR3 protein
TRBV5-1,TRBJ2-1,ASSSGRALNEQF
TRBV28,TRBJ2-5,ASSFRGLAGPTETQY
TRBV9,TRBJ1-5,ASSARDRNQPQH
TRBV5-1,TRBJ2-3,ASSLDRGHTQY
TRBV10-3,TRBJ2-5,AIGVAGTGEETQY
TRBV27,TRBJ1-5,ASSFGQGLAPQH
TRBV7-8,TRBJ2-7,ASSLMGTYYEQY
TRBV7-9,TRBJ2-2,ASRDTRGDAGELF
TRBV5-4,TRBJ2-2,ASSPVAGGGTGELF
TRBV4-2,-,ASRPDAGARYEQY
TRBV6-6,TRBJ1-3,ASRRTGENTIY
TRBV7-2,TRBJ2-5,ASSSLPVGETQY
TRBV6-1,TRBJ1-5,ASLGWADQPQH
TRBV5-8,TRBJ2-6,ASSLETAPSGANVLT
TRBV4-2,TRBJ2-3,ASSQDRRSDTQY
TRBV12-5,TRBJ2-1,ASGLDDRGNEQF
TRBV7-6,TRBJ2-2,ASSVRRLGTYGELF
TRBV6-6,TRBJ1-1,ASSYPGQGTEAF
TRBV5-6,TRBJ2-5,ASSGTGVQETQY
TRBV27,TRBJ2-1,ASSLAGGPRYEQF
TRBV30,TRBJ2-1,AWVGDRYNEQF
TRBV11-2,TRBJ1-5,ASSLAGADQPQH
TRBV12-5,TRBJ2-3,ASGSARTSGSTDTQY
TRBV7-2,TRBJ2-1,ASSLAIPLGYNEQF
TRBV2,TRBJ2-1,ASSRMGQASYNEQF
TRBV4-2,TRBJ2-3,ASSQGSSRDTQY
TRBV5-1,TRBJ2-3,ASSLGPGGSMSDTQY
TRBV6-5,TRBJ1-1,ASSPSMNTEAF
TRBV7-2,TRBJ2-7,ASSQHRYEQY
TRBV5-4,TRBJ2-5,ASSPPGLGGETQY
TRBV10-3,TRBJ2-1,AISEYSANPKQF
TRBV11-2,TRBJ1-5,ASSLFGGNQPQH
TRBV28,TRBJ2-5,ASSFPGQGLETQY
TRBV2,TRBJ2-7,ASRLGGVPSYEQY
TRBV7-2,TRBJ2-2,ASRYGLGNTGELF
TRBV2,TRBJ2-3,ASNGVFTDTQY
TRBV11-2,TRBJ2-7,ASSLFPTTYEQY
TRBV6-5,TRBJ1-2,ASSYKGRNYGYT
TRBV6-1,TRBJ2-2,ASSEAKSSPVRGELF
TRBV5-1,TRBJ2-2,ASRLAGEAGELF
TRBV11-2,TRBJ1-1,ASSLRTGTNTEAF
TRBV19,TRBJ2-7,ASSTRTGTYEQY
TRBV4-1,TRBJ1-4,ASSQPGGVAGEKLF
TRBV28,TRBJ1-4,ASSAPTRGVEKLF
TRBV30,TRBJ2-7,AWGPGLGGSYEQY
TRBV9,TRBJ2-2,ASSIRLQPNTGELF
TRBV19,TRBJ1-2,ASSISPVRNGYT
TRBV28,TRBJ1-5,ASSLLGGSGNQPQH
TRBV29-1,TRBJ2-2,SVEDAETRLVTGELF
TRBV6-1,TRBJ1-4,ASSWGRGNEKLF
TRBV7-8,TRBJ2-1,ASKAGGSYNEQF
TRBV19,TRBJ2-2,ASKTEGELF
TRBV28,TRBJ2-1,ASSPGPSSYNEQF
TRBV6-4,TRBJ2-5,ASSANQGLAGAETQY
TRBV21-1,TRBJ2-5,ASSSTTGETQY
TRBV14,TRBJ2-5,ASSQGLLATGAWETQY